This T cell receptor beta chain was observed in a study of T cells after yellow fever vaccination. The overall study: Researchers used SMART-Seq v4 Ultra Low Input to prepare fractions that had low cell numbers.

Study-level results: The study re-detected most primary-vaccination clones after the booster (approximately 96% CD4, 88% CD8). Abundant clonotypes from the bulk population could have been carried over as contaminants into FACS-sorted repertoires.

This clonotype was seen more than once but under ten times. Antigen: not known. Trimming removed 6 bases from V and 3 bases from J; junction bases left unmatched: 6. The V gene's germline CDR1 is MDHEN and CDR2 SYDVKM. The CDR3 has 15 amino acids. Researchers made TCR cDNA using 5'RACE template switching, and this step added a universal primer site and UMIs. MiXCR was run by TCRdb on the 5' RACE reads, yielding one entry per CDR3 protein. This sample carries roughly 400,000 distinct CDR3 sequences, around a sixth of them seen once, and the ten largest clones take 15% to 20%. The sample here was PBMCs, taken before the yellow fever booster vaccination. The chain is built from TRBV28 and TRBJ2-3; 10 bases map to TRBD1. The sequence came from a man younger than 35 who received the YFV17D yellow fever vaccine. The CDR3: CASSLPGQGTDTQYF. The CDR3 DNA is TGTGCCAGCAGCCTACCGGGACAGGGGACAGATACGCAGTATTTT.